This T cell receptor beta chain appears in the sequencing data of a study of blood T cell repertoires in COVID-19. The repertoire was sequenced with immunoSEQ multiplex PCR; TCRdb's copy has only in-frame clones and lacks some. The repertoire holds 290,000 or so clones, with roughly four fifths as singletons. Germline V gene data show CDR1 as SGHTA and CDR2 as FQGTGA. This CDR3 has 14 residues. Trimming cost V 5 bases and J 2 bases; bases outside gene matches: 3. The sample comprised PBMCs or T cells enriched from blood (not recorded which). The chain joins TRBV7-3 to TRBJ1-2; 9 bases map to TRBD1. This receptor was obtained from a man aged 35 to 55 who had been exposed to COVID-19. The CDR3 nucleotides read TGTGCCAGCAGCCGGGGACAGGGAAACTATGGCTACACCTTC. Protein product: CASSRGQGNYGYTF.